In its sample, the clone carrying this T cell receptor beta chain was seen a few times. Germline V gene data show CDR1 as SGHAT and CDR2 as FQDESV (reference sequence). V lost 3 bases and J 9 bases, leaving 15 bases between the germline ends. The CDR3 contains 14 residues. With constant-segment primers, 5'RACE yielded cDNA libraries of TCR alpha and TCR beta that carried sample barcodes and UMIs. TCRdb called the 5' RACE reads again in MiXCR, with one record for every CDR3 protein. The repertoire holds approximately 340,000 distinct CDR3 sequences, with about a sixth as singletons. The data are from a study of T-cell memory formation after mild COVID-19.

The sample consisted of PBMCs or a T cell subset sorted from them (not recorded which). The clonotype originates from a man between 18 and 35 years old who had mild COVID-19 (a few samples of this study predate the infection). Cell type and time point are not known. The rearrangement joins TRBV11-1 to TRBJ1-5; a weak D match, TRBD1 (5 bases). CDR3 nucleotide sequence: TGTGCCAGCAGCTTGGACACCAACCGCTCGCCCCAGCATTTT. Translation: CASSLDTNRSPQHF.